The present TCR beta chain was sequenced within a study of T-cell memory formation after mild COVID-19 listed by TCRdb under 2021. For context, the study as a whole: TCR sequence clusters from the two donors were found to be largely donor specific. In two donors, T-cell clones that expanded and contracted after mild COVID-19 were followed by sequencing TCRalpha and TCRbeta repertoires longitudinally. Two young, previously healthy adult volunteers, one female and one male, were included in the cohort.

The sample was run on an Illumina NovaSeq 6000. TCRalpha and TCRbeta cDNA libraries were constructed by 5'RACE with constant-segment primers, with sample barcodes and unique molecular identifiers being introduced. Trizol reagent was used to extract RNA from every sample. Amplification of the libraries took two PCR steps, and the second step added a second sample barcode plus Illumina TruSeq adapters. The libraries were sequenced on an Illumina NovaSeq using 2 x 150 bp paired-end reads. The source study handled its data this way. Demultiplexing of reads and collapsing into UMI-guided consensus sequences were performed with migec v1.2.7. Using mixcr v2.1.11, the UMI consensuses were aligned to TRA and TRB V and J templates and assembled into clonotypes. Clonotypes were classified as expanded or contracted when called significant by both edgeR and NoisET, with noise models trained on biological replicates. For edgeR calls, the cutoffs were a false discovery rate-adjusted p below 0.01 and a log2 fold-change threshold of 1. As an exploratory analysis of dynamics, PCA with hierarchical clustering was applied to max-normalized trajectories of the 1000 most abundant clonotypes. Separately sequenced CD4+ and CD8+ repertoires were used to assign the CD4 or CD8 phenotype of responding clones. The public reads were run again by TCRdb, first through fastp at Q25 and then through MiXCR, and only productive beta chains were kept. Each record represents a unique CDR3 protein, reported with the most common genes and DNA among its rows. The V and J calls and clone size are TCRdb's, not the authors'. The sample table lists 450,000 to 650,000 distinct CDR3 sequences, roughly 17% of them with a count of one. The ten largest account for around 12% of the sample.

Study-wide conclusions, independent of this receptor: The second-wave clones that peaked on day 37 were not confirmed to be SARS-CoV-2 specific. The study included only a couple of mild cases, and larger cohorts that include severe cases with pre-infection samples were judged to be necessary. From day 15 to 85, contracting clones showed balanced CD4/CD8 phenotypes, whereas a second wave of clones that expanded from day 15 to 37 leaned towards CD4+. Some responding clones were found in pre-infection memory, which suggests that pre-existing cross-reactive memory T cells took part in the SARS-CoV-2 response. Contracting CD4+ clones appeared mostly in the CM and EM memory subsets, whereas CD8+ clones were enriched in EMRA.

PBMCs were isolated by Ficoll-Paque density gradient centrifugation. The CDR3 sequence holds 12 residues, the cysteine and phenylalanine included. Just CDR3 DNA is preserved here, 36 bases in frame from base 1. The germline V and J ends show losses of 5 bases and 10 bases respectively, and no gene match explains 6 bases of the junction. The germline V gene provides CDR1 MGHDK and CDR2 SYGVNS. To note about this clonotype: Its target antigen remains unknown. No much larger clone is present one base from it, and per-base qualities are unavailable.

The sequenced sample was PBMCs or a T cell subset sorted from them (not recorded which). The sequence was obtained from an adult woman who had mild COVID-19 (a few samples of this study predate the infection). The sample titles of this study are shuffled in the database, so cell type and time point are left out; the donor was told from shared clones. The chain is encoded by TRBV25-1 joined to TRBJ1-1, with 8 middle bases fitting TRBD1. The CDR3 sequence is CASSNQGASAFF. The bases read TGTGCCAGCAGTAATCAGGGGGCATCAGCTTTCTTT.